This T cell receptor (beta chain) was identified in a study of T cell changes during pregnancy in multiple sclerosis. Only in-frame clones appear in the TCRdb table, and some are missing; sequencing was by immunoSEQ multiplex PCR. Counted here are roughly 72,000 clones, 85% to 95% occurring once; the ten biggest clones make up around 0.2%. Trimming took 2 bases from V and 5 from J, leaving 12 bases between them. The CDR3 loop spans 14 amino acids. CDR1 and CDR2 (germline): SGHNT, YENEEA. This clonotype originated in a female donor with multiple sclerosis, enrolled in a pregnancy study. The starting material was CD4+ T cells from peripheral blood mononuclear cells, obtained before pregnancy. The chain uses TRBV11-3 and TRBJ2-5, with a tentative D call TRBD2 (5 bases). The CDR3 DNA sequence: TGTGCCAGCAGCTTAATCGGTAGCGCGGAGACCCAGTACTTC. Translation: CASSLIGSAETQYF.